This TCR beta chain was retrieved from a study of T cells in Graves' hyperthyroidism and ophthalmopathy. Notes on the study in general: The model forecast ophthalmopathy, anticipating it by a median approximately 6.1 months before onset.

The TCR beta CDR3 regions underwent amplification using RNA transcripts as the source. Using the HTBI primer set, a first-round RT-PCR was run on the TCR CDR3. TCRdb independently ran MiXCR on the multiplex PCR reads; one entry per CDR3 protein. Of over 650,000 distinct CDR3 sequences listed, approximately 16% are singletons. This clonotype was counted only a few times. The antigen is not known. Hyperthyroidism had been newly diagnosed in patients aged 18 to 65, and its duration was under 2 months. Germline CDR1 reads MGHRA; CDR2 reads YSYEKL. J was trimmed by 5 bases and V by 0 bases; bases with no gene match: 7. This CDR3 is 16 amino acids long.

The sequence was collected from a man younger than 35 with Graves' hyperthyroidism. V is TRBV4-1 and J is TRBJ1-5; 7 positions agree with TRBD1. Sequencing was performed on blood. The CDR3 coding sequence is TGCGCCAGCAGCCAAGACGGTGGACAGGTCTATCAGCCCCAGCATTTT. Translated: CASSQDGGQVYQPQHF.